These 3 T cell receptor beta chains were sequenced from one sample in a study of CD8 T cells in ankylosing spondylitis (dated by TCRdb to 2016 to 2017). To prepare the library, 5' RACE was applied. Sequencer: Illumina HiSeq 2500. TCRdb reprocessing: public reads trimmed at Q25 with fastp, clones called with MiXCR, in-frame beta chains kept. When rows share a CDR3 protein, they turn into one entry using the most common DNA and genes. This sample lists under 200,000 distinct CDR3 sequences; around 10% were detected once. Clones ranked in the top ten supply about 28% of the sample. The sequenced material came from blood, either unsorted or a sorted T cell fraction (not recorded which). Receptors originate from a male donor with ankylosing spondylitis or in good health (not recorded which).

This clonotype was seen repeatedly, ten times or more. In DNA form, the CDR3 reads TGTGCCAGCAGCTTAGATGGTTGGGGAGCTCAACCCTACGAGCAGTACTTC. Its protein is CASSLDGWGAQPYEQYF. The chain joins TRBV11-2 to TRBJ2-7, with D tentatively TRBD2 (5 bases). Germline CDR1 and CDR2: SGHAT and FQNNGV. The CDR3 extends over 17 amino acids. Trimming took 0 bases from V and 2 from J, leaving 17 bases between them.

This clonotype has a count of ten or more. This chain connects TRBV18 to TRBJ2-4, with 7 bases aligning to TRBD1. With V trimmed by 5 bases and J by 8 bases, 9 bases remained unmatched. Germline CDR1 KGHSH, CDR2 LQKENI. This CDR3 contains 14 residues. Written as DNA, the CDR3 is TGTGCCAGCTCATCTCGACAGGGCGCGGACATTCAGTACTTC. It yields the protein CASSSRQGADIQYF.

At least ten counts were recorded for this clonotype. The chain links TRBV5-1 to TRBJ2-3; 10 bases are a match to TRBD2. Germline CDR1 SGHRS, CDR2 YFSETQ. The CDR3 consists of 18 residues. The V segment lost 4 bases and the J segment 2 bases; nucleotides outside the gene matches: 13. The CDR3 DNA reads TGCGCCAGCAGCCAAGGGAAAACTAGCGGGAAGTTCACAGATACGCAGTATTTT. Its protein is CASSQGKTSGKFTDTQYF.